This T cell receptor beta chain was identified in a study of monozygotic twins with inflammatory bowel disease. TCRdb re-called the 5' RACE reads and gives one entry per CDR3 protein, without DNA. This sample contains about 300,000 distinct CDR3 sequences. A word on this clonotype: Its specificity is not known.

Study findings and constraints: Concordance status among twins (concordant versus discordant) showed no link to repertoire similarity, possibly from limited power. Especially with disease activity, IBD patients shared fewer clonotypes with others than healthy twins did. On the inverse Simpson index, IBD patients scored lower for TCRbeta diversity than healthy co-twins.

The CDR3 consists of 14 residues. Germline lookup yields CDR1 LNHDA and CDR2 SQIVND (reference sequence). Sequenced sample: blood. The chain has TRBV19 and TRBJ2-6. The TCR sequence derives from a human donor with ulcerative colitis or Crohn's disease, or a healthy co-twin of an affected twin (not recorded which). CDR3 amino acids: CASMSTAGANVLTF.